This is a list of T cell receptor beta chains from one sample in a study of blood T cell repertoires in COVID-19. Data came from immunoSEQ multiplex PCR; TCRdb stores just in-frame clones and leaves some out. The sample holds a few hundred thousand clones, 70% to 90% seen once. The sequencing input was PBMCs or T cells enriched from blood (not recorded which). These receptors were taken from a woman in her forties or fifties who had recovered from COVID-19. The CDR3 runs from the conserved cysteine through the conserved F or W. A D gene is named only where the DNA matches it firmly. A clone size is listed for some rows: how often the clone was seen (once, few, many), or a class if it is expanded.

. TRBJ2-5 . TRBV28 CASSVLPRVIETQYF TGTGCCAGCAGTGTATTGCCCAGGGTAATCGAGACCCAGTACTTC
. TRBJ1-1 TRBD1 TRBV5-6 CASSLLARGRGNTEAFF TGTGCCAGCAGCTTGTTAGCCAGGGGGCGGGGGAACACTGAAGCTTTCTTT
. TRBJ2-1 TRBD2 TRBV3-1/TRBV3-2 CASSHGGSSYNEQFF TGTGCCAGCAGCCATGGCGGGAGCTCCTACAATGAGCAGTTCTTC
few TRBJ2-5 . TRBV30 CAWRSGIRQTQYF TGTGCCTGGAGATCGGGGATAAGGCAGACCCAGTACTTC
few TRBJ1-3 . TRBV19 CASSIQGTGNTIYF TGTGCCAGTAGTATACAGGGAACGGGAAACACCATATATTTT
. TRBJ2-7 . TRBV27 CASSSTAGPYEQYF TGTGCCAGCAGTTCCACGGCGGGGCCCTACGAGCAGTACTTC
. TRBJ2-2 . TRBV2 CASRGLTGELFF TGTGCCAGCAGAGGACTCACCGGGGAGCTGTTTTTT
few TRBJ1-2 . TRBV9 CASNRDNNYGYTF TGTGCCAGCAACCGGGACAATAACTATGGCTACACCTTC
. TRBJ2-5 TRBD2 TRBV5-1 CASSPAGEVETQYF TGCGCCAGCAGCCCGGCGGGGGAGGTGGAGACCCAGTACTTC
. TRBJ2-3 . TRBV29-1 CSVEVGGPSTDTQYF TGCAGCGTTGAAGTAGGCGGGCCTAGCACAGATACGCAGTATTTT
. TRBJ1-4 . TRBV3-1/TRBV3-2 CASSQREKLFF TGTGCCAGCAGCCAGCGAGAAAAACTGTTTTTT
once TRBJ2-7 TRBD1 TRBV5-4 CASSFPRQGSYEQYF TGTGCCAGCAGCTTCCCCAGACAGGGATCCTACGAGCAGTACTTC
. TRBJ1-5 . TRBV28 CASSSGGRDSNQPQHF TGTGCCAGCAGTTCAGGAGGGCGCGATAGCAATCAGCCCCAGCATTTT
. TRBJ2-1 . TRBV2 CASSGGSSYNEQFF TGTGCCAGCAGTGGAGGGAGCTCCTACAATGAGCAGTTCTTC
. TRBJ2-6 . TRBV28 CASSLPGANVLTF TGTGCCAGCAGTTTACCAGGCGCCAACGTCCTGACTTTC
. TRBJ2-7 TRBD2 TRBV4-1 CASSRLAGAYEQYF TGCGCCAGCAGCCGACTAGCGGGAGCCTACGAGCAGTACTTC
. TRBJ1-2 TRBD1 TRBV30 CAWSVGGTGGRGYTF TGTGCGTGGAGTGTAGGGGGGACAGGGGGTCGAGGCTACACCTTC
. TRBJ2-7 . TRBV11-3 CASSPGFRGSSYEQYF TGTGCCAGCAGCCCCGGATTTCGGGGGAGCTCCTACGAGCAGTACTTC
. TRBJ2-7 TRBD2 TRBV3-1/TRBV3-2 CASSRRGLADQYF TGTGCCAGCAGCCGACGAGGACTAGCCGATCAGTACTTC
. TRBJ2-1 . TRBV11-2 CASSLAGSYNEQFF TGTGCCAGCAGCTTAGCAGGCTCCTACAATGAGCAGTTCTTC
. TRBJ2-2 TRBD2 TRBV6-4 CASSPFRGAGELFF TGTGCCAGCAGTCCCTTCCGGGGGGCCGGGGAGCTGTTTTTT
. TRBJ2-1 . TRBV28 CASSPFSYNEQFF TGTGCCAGCAGTCCCTTCTCCTACAATGAGCAGTTCTTC
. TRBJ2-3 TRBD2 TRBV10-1 CASSGRRTDTQYF TGCGCCAGTAGCGGGAGACGGACAGATACGCAGTATTTT
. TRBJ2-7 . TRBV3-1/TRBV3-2 CASSPPGLAGTYEQYF TGTGCCAGCAGCCCACCTGGACTGGCGGGGACCTACGAGCAGTACTTC
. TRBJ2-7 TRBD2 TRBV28 CASYPGREQYEQYF TGTGCCAGCTACCCCGGGCGGGAGCAGTACGAGCAGTACTTC
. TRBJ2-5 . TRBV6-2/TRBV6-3 CASSYGSAESGETQYF TGTGCCAGCAGTTACGGTTCGGCAGAATCCGGGGAGACCCAGTACTTC
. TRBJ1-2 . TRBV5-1 CASSRDFGYTF TGCGCCAGCAGCCGGGACTTTGGCTACACCTTC
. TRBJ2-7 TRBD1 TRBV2 CASSPRRDSNYEQYF TGTGCCAGCAGTCCGCGCCGGGACAGTAACTACGAGCAGTACTTC
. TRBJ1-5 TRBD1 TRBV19 CASSITGESNQPQHF TGTGCCAGTAGTATCACAGGGGAGAGCAATCAGCCCCAGCATTTT
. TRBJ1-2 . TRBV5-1 CASSYDAGYGYTF TGCGCCAGCAGCTACGACGCAGGGTATGGCTACACCTTC
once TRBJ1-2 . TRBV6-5 CASSRQRKSLYGYTF TGTGCCAGCAGTCGACAGCGTAAGTCCCTCTATGGCTACACCTTC
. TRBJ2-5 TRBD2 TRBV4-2 CASSQGLLTSGRRETQYF TGTGCCAGCAGCCAAGGGCTTTTGACTAGCGGGAGACGAGAGACCCAGTACTTC
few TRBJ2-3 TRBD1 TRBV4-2 CASSQENRGHIDTQYF TGTGCCAGCAGCCAAGAGAACAGGGGGCATATCGATACGCAGTATTTT
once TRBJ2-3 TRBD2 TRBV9 CASSVGLSGATDTQYF TGTGCCAGCAGCGTAGGACTTAGCGGGGCTACAGATACGCAGTATTTT
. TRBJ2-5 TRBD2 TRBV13 CASSLRSPASGIETQYF TGTGCCAGCAGCTTACGGTCCCCCGCTAGCGGGATTGAGACCCAGTACTTC
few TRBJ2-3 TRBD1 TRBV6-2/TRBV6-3 CASSHPASHTGGGTGLGTDTQYF TGTGCCAGCAGCCACCCGGCCTCCCACACAGGGGGTGGGACGGGGCTCGGCACAGATACGCAGTATTTT